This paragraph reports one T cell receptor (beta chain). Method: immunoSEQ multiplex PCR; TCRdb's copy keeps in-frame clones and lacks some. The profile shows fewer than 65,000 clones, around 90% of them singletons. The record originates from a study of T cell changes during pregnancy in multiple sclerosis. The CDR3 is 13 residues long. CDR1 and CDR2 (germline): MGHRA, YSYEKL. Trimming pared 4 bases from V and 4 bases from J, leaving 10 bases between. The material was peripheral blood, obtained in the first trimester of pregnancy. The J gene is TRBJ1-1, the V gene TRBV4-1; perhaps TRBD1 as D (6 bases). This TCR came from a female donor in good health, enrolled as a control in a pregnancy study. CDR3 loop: CASSRTGITEAFF. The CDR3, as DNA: TGCGCCAGCAGCCGTACAGGGATCACTGAAGCTTTCTTT.